The 7 T cell receptor beta chains below were found in one sample sequenced in a study of immune evolution from preneoplasia to lung adenocarcinoma. TCRdb's copy holds only in-frame clones and misses some; the assay was immunoSEQ multiplex PCR. Of about 6,300 clones in the sample, around four fifths were seen once. Source material: FFPE lung adenocarcinoma in situ tissue. The receptors here all came from an older donor with lung adenocarcinoma.

The V gene is TRBV9, the J gene TRBJ1-1, with unresolved D. From germline, CDR1 is SGDLS and CDR2 YYNGEE. V was pared by 0 bases and J by 3 bases, with 9 bases between. The CDR3 is 14 amino acids. The CDR3 DNA reads as TGTGCCAGCAGCGTAGGCAGCTATGACACTGAAGCTTTCTTT. Its protein product is CASSVGSYDTEAFF.

This sequence joins TRBV5-1 and TRBJ2-1, with a possible D match to TRBD1 (6 bases). Trimming cost V 4 bases and J 4 bases, with 15 bases left between them. This CDR3 spans 15 amino acids. CDR1 is SGHRS, CDR2 YFSETQ, per germline. This CDR3 is CASSITGQRYNEQFF. The CDR3 DNA follows: TGCGCCAGCAGCATAACCGGACAGAGATACAATGAGCAGTTCTTC.

V usage is TRBV4-1 and J usage is TRBJ2-3, with no clear D. Trimming removed 0 bases from V and 5 bases from J, with 15 bases in between. The germline V gene encodes CDR1 MGHRA and CDR2 YSYEKL. This CDR3 has 16 amino acids. The chain's CDR3 is CASSQETTVRGDTQYF. The CDR3 region has the DNA TGCGCCAGCAGCCAAGAAACCACCGTTCGAGGAGATACGCAGTATTTT.

The chain combines TRBV30 with TRBJ2-5, with D possibly being TRBD1 (6 bases). This CDR3 contains 17 residues. V shed 0 bases and J shed 5 bases, with 22 bases lying between them. Germline assignment: CDR1 GTSNPN and CDR2 SVGIG (reference sequence). The CDR3 sequence is CAWSVGGGLAGQETQYF. For the CDR3, the DNA is TGTGCCTGGAGTGTAGGAGGTGGGCTAGCTGGACAGGAGACCCAGTACTTC.

The rearrangement links TRBV7-6 to TRBJ2-3; possible D gene TRBD1, 7 bases. The CDR3 is 18 amino acids. V lost 4 bases and J lost 3, with 23 bases in between. The germline V gene encodes CDR1 SGHVS and CDR2 FNYEAQ. The CDR3 DNA sequence: TGTGCCAGCAGCTCGGGTGTTCCAGGGGGAGGAGTGACAGATACGCAGTATTTT. Translation: CASSSGVPGGGVTDTQYF.

The rearrangement joins TRBV6-1 to TRBJ2-2, with D hard to call. Germline V CDR1 and CDR2: MNHNS, SASEGT. This CDR3 contains 15 residues. Deletions cut 4 bases from V and 5 bases from J, with 14 bases between. The CDR3 DNA is TGTGCCAGCAGTGGACACTCTAAAAGGACCGGGGAGCTGTTTTTT. Protein sequence: CASSGHSKRTGELFF.

As DNA, the CDR3 is TGCGCCAGCAGCCCCAGACAGGCGAGCTCCTACAATGAGCAGTTCTTC. This gives the protein CASSPRQASSYNEQFF. V usage is TRBV5-1 and J usage is TRBJ2-1; perhaps TRBD1 as D (6 bases). The germline V gene encodes CDR1 SGHRS and CDR2 YFSETQ. The V end was cut by 4 bases, the J end by 0 bases, with 14 bases between. The CDR3 is 16 residues long.